This TCR beta chain was obtained from a study of T-cell memory formation after mild COVID-19. This clonotype was counted only a few times. Its antigen remains unidentified. V was shortened by 2 bases and J by 0 bases, with 8 bases between the two germline ends. This CDR3 spans 14 amino acids. Per the germline V gene, CDR1 is DFQATT and CDR2 is SNEGSKA (reference sequence). General observations from the study: Cross-reactive memory apparently joined, as some responding clones appeared in pre-infection memory.

With constant-segment primers, 5'RACE yielded cDNA libraries of TCR alpha and TCR beta that carried sample barcodes and UMIs. TCRdb used MiXCR to reprocess the 5' RACE reads, holding one entry per CDR3 protein. The repertoire includes just over 300,000 distinct CDR3 sequences, approximately 19% of them detected once, and under 25% sits in the top ten. The sample was PBMCs or a T cell subset sorted from them (not recorded which). V usage is TRBV20-1 and J usage is TRBJ1-3; D gene unclear. The origin of this receptor is a man aged 18-30 years who had mild COVID-19 (a few samples of this study predate the infection). Cell type and time point are not known. The CDR3 coding sequence is TGCAGTGCTAGATACGGCAGCTCTGGAAACACCATATATTTT. It codes for CSARYGSSGNTIYF.